Sequencing of this T cell receptor (beta chain) was carried out in a study of regulatory T cells in long-lasting Graves disease. CDR3 length equals 14 residues. The germline V gene encodes CDR1 SGDLS and CDR2 YYNGEE. The V end lost 2 bases, the J end lost 6 bases, and 11 bases lay between the germline ends. General study points: Persistent patients had a count of shared public clonotypes (2,741) that exceeded that of new patients (approximately 1,000). Persistent Graves' disease cases displayed lower TCR diversity than newly diagnosed ones.

For TCR beta, libraries came from iRepertoire HTBI primers and Arm-PCR of CDR3 regions. TCRdb redid the calling of the multiplex PCR reads with MiXCR, one entry per CDR3 protein. The sample carries some 470,000 distinct CDR3 sequences, under 25% recorded once. This clonotype was counted at least ten times. The target antigen is unknown. Time point noted: persistent/refractory GD, antithyroid drugs over 5 years with positive TRAb. The TCR library was made from RNA that had been extracted from PBMCs in TRIzol. The patients included were those that came from an endocrinology department in Xi'an, China. A peripheral blood sample, roughly 8.5 milliliters in volume, was drawn into EDTA tubes.

The sample was peripheral blood mononuclear cells (PBMCs), taken when the disease was refractory, from a patient treated with antithyroid drugs. This TCR derives from a female donor with Graves disease. The rearrangement links TRBV9 to TRBJ2-2; D is possibly TRBD2 (6 bases). The CDR3 loop reads CASSVGLDAGELFF. As DNA, the CDR3 is TGTGCCAGCAGCGTGGGACTGGATGCCGGGGAGCTGTTTTTT.